This T cell receptor beta chain was sequenced for a study of kidney transplant recipient with SARS-CoV-2 infection. Each CDR3 protein is one row after TCRdb ran MiXCR on the reads. The table records under 300,000 distinct CDR3 sequences, around 28% of them present only once. The source material was a blood sample, sampled at baseline and between days 110 and 120 from a kidney transplant recipient. The sequence was collected from a male patient between 25 and 39 years old who had COVID-19 and was a kidney transplant recipient. The graft donor may have contributed some T cells.

The CDR3 DNA follows: TGCAGTGGGGAGCTAGCGGGAGGGAGGAGCGAGCAGTTCTTC. Translated: CSGELAGGRSEQFF. This chain joins TRBV20-1 and TRBJ2-1, with TRBD2 matching over 12 bases. Germline V gene sequence: CDR1 DFQATT, CDR2 SNEGSKA (reference sequence). V shed 7 bases and J 10 bases; nucleotides not matched to a gene: 11. The CDR3 runs 14 residues.